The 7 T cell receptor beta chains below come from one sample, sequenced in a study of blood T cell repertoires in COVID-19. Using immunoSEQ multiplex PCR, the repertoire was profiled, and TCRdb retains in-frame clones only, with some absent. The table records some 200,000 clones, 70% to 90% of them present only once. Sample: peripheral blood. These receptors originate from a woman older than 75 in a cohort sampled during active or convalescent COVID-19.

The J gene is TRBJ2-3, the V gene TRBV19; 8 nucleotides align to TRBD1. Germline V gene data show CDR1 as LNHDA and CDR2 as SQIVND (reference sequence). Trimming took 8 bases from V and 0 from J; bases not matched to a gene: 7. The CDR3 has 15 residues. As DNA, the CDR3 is TGTGCCAGTGGACAGGGTCCCTCTAGCACAGATACGCAGTATTTT. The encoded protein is CASGQGPSSTDTQYF.

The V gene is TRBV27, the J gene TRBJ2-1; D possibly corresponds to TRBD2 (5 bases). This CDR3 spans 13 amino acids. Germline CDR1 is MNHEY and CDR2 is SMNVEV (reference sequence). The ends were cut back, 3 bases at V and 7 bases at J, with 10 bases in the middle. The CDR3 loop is CASSLSTGNEQFF. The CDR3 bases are TGTGCCAGCAGTTTGTCTACGGGGAATGAGCAGTTCTTC.

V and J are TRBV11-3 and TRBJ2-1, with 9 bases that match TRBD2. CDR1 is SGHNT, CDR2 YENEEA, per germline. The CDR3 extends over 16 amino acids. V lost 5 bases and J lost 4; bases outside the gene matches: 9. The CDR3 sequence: CASSQSTSGRYNEQFF. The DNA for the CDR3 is TGTGCCAGCAGCCAAAGCACCAGCGGGAGGTACAATGAGCAGTTCTTC. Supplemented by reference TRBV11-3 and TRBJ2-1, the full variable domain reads EAGVVQSPRYKIIEKKQPVAFWCNPISGHNTLYWYLQNLGQGPELLIRYENEEAVDDSQLPKDRFSAERLKGVDSTLKIQPAELGDSAVYLCASSQSTSGRYNEQFFGPGTRLTVL.

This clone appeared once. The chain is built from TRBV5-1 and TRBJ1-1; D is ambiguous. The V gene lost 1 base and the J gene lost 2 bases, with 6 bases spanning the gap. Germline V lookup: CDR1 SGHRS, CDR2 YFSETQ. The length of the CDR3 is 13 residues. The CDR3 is CASSLSSNTEAFF. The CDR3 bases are TGCGCCAGCAGCTTGTCCAGTAACACTGAAGCTTTCTTT.

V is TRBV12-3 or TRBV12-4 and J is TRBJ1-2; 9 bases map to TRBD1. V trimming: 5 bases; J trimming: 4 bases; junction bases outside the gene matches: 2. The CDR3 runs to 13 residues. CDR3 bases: TGTGCCAGCAGTGAGGACAGGGGCTATGGCTACACCTTC. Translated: CASSEDRGYGYTF.

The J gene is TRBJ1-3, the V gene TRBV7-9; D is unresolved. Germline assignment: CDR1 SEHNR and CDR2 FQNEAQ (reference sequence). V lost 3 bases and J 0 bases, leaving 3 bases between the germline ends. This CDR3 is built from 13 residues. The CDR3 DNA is TGTGCCAGCAGCTTCTACTCTGGAAACACCATATATTTT. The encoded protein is CASSFYSGNTIYF.

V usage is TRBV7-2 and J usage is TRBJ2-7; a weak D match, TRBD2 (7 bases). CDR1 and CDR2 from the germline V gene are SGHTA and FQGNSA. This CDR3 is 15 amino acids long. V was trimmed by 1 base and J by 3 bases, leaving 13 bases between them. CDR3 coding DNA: TGTGCCAGCAGCTTAGATAGGGGGGGCCTCTACGAGCAGTACTTC. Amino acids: CASSLDRGGLYEQYF.